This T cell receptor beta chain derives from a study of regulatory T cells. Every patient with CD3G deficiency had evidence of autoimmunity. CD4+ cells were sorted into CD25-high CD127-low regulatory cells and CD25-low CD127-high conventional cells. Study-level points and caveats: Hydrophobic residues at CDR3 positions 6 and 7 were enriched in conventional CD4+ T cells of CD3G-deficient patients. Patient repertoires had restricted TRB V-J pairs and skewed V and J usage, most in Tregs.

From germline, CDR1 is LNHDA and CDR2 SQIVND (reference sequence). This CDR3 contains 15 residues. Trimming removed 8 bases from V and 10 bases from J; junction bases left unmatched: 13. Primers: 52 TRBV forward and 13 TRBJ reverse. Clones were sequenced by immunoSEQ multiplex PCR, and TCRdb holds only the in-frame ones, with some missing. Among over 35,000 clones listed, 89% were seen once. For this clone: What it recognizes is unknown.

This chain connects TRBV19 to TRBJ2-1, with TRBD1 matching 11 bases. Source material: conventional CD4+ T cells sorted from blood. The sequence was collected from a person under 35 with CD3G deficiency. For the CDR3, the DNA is TGTGCCAGTGGTAGTGTTGGACAGGGGGCAGGAGAGCAGTTCTTC. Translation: CASGSVGQGAGEQFF. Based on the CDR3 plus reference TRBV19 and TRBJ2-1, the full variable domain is DGGITQSPKYLFRKEGQNVTLSCEQNLNHDAMYWYRQDPGQGLRLIYYSQIVNDFQKGDIAEGYSVSREKKESFPLTVTSAQKNPTAFYLCASGSVGQGAGEQFFGPGTRLTVL.